This T cell receptor beta chain originates from a study of blood T cell repertoires in COVID-19. Study-level information: Spain, Italy and the United States supplied samples that represented acute and convalescent COVID-19.

The CDR3 spans 15 residues. Trimming took off 5 bases at V and 3 bases at J, with 17 bases between the two ends. The germline gives CDR1 MNHEY, CDR2 SMNVEV (reference sequence). Method: immunoSEQ multiplex PCR; TCRdb's copy keeps in-frame clones and lacks some. Of 350,000 or so clones listed, 88% were seen once; the top ten hold 0.85% to 1.3%. Source material: PBMCs or T cells enriched from blood (not recorded which). The rearrangement joins TRBV27 to TRBJ2-7; tentatively, D is TRBD2 (6 bases). The clonotype was recovered from a woman aged 25-40 years who had been exposed to COVID-19. The CDR3 loop is CASSPESSAYYEQYF. In nucleotides, the CDR3 is TGTGCCAGCAGTCCCGAGTCTAGCGCCTACTACGAGCAGTACTTC.